This T cell receptor beta chain was captured in a study of early T cells in non-severe SARS-CoV-2 infection. Across the whole study: Bulk RNA isolated from unsorted whole blood underwent sequencing; chains were not paired. Notes on the study in general: VDJdb matching, biased toward anti-spike CD8 responses, missed private and CD4 specificities.

Trimming cost V 7 bases and J 2 bases, with 12 bases left between them. Germline CDR1 reads WSHSY; CDR2 reads SAAADI. The CDR3 loop spans 13 amino acids. This clonotype was counted between two and nine times. Its antigen remains unidentified. In the library, individual cDNA molecules carried attached unique molecular identifiers. MiXCR, applied by TCRdb to the 5' RACE reads, yields one record per CDR3 protein. The sample holds some 66,000 distinct CDR3 sequences, 9.1% seen once. This receptor was taken from an adult who was a healthcare worker with PCR-confirmed SARS-CoV-2 infection or an uninfected control (not recorded which). V and J are TRBV10-2 and TRBJ2-7; unclear D gene. Sequencing was done on a sample of whole blood. CDR3: CASKLRNTYEQYF. Written as DNA, the CDR3 is TGCGCCAGCAAATTGCGGAACACCTACGAGCAGTACTTC.